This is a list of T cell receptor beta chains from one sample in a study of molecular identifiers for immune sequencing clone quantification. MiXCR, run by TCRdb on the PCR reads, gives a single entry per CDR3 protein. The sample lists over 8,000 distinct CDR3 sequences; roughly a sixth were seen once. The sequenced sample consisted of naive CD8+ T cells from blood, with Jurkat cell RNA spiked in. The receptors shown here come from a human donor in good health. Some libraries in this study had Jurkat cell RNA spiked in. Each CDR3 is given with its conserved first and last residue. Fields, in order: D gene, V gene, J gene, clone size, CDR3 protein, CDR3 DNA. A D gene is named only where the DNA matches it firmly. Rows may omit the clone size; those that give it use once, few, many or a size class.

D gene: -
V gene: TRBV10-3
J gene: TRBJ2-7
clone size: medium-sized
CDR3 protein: CAISAVEDYPAEQYF
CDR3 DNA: TGTGCCATCAGCGCTGTGGAGGACTACCCCGCCGAGCAGTACTTC

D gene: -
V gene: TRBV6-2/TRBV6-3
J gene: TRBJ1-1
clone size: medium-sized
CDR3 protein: CASSYSAGVNTEAFF
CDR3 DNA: TGTGCCAGCAGTTACTCGGCAGGGGTGAACACTGAAGCTTTCTTT

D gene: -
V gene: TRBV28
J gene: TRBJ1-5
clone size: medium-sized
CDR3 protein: CASNSEQRNQPQHF
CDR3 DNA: TGTGCCAGCAATTCCGAACAACGCAATCAGCCCCAGCATTTT

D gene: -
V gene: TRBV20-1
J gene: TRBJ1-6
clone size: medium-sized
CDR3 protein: CSAREDRASSYNSPLHF
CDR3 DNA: TGCAGTGCTAGAGAAGACCGGGCCAGCTCCTATAATTCACCCCTCCACTTT

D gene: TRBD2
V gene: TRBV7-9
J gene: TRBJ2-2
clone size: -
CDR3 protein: CASIQTPTSGSGGELFF
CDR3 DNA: TGTGCCAGCATCCAAACCCCGACTAGCGGGTCCGGCGGGGAGCTGTTTTTT

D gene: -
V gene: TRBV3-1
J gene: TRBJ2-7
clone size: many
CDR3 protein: CASTEGGPTSYEQYF
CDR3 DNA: TGTGCCAGCACGGAGGGGGGACCAACATCCTACGAGCAGTACTTC

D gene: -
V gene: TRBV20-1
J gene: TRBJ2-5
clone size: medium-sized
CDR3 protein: CSASRVVPSGETQYF
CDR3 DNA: TGCAGTGCTAGTCGGGTCGTTCCCTCAGGAGAGACCCAGTACTTC

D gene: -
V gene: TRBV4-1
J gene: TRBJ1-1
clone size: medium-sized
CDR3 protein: CASSLQTEPNTEAFF
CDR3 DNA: TGCGCCAGCAGCCTTCAGACAGAACCGAACACTGAAGCTTTCTTT

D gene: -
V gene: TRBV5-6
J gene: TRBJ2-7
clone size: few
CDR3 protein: CASSLNSPYEQYF
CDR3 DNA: TGTGCCAGCAGCTTGAACAGCCCCTACGAGCAGTACTTC

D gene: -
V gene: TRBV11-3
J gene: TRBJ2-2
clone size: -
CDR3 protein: CTSSSFIGHTGELFF
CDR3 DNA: TGTACCAGCAGCTCGTTTATAGGTCACACCGGGGAGCTGTTTTTT

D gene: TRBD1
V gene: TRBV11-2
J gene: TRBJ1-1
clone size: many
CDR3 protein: CASSRQGTSFF
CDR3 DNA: TGTGCCAGCAGCCGACAGGGGACGTCTTTCTTT

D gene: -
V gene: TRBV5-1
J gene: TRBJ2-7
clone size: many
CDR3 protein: CASSLEHGAYEQYF
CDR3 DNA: TGCGCCAGCAGCTTGGAACATGGGGCCTACGAGCAGTACTTC

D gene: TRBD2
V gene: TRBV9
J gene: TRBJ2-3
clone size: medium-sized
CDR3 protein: CASSANLAGGLDTQYF
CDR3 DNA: TGTGCCAGCAGCGCTAATCTAGCGGGAGGACTGGATACGCAGTATTTT

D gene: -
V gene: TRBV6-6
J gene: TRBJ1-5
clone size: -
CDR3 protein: CASSYTQGNQPQHF
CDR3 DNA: TGTGCCAGCAGTTACACACAGGGCAATCAGCCCCAGCATTTT

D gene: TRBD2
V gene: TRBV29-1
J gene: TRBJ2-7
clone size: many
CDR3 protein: CSVESLAGVGSLGEQYF
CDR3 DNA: TGCAGCGTTGAATCCCTAGCGGGAGTGGGCTCTCTTGGCGAGCAGTACTTC

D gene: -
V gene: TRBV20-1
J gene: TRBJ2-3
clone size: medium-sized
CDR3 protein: CSARDLVTDLTDTQYF
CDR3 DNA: TGCAGTGCTAGAGATCTAGTGACGGATCTCACAGATACGCAGTATTTT

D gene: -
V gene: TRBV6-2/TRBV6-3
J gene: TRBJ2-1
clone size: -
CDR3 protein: CASSASSSRSYNEQFF
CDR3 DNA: TGTGCCAGCAGCGCATCATCCAGCCGCTCCTACAATGAGCAGTTCTTC

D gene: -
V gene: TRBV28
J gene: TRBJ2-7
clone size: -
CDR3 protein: CASSFQFPYEQYF
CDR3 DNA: TGTGCCAGCAGTTTTCAGTTCCCCTACGAGCAGTACTTC

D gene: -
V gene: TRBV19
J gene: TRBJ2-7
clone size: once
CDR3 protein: CASSPGTAYEQYF
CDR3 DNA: TGTGCCAGTAGTCCTGGGACCGCCTACGAGCAGTACTTC

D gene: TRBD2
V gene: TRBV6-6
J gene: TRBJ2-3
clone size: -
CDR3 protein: CASSYLAGVTDAQYF
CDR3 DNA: TGTGCCAGCAGTTACCTAGCGGGAGTGACGGATGCGCAGTATTTT

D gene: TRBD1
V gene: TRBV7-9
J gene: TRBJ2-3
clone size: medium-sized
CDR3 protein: CASSPLEGQGADTQYF
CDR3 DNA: TGTGCCAGCAGCCCCCTAGAGGGACAGGGGGCAGATACGCAGTATTTT

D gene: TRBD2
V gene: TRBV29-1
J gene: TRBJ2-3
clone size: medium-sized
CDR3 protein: CSVSPGLAGSTDTQYF
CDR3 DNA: TGCAGCGTTTCTCCGGGACTAGCGGGAAGCACAGATACGCAGTATTTT

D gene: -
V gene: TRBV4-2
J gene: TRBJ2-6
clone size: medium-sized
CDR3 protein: CASSQEHGASGANVLTF
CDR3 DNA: TGTGCCAGCAGCCAAGAGCACGGGGCATCTGGGGCCAACGTCCTGACTTTC

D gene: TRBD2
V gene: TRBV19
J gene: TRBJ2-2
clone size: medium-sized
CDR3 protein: CAVGDYPTGELFF
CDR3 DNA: TGTGCCGTGGGGGACTACCCCACCGGGGAGCTGTTTTTT

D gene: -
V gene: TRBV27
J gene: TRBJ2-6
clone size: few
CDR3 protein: CASKQVSGANVLTF
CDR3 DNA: TGTGCCAGCAAACAAGTCTCTGGGGCCAACGTCCTGACTTTC

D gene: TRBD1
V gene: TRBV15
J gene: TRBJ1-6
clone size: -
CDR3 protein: CATTANTGGLVNSSLHF
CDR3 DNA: TGTGCCACCACGGCCAACACAGGGGGCCTTGTGAATTCATCCCTCCACTTT

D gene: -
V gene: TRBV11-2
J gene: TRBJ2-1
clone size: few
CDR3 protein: CASSSHPGNEQFF
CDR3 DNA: TGTGCCAGCAGCTCCCATCCAGGCAATGAGCAGTTCTTC